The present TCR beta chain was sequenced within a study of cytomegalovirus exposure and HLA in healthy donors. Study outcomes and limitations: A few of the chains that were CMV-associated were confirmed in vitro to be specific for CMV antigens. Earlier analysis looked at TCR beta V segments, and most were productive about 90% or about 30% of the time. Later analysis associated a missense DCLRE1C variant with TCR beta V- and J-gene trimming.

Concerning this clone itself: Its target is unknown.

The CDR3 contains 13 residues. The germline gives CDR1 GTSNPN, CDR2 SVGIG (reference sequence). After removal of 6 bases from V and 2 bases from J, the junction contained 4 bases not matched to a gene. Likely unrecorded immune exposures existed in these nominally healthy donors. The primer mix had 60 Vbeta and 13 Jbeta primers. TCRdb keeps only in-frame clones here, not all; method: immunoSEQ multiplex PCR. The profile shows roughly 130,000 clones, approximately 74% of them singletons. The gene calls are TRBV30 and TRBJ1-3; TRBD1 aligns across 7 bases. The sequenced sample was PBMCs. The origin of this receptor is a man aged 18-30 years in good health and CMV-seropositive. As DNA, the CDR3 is TGTGCCTGCTCACAGGGGCCTGGAAACACCATATATTTT. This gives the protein CACSQGPGNTIYF.